This record concerns one T cell receptor beta chain sequence. Profiled with immunoSEQ multiplex PCR; TCRdb holds only in-frame clones, not every one. The table records under 80,000 clones, 86% of them present only once. Cycle 7 day 1, cycle 4 day 1, and baseline were the timepoints at which blood was sampled. The sample belongs to a study of OX40 agonist ivuxolimab in advanced cancers. Study background: It was ivuxolimab, an agonistic anti-OX40 (CD134) antibody, that patients were treated with.

The sequenced sample was CD4+ or CD8+ T cells sorted from blood, obtained in a trial of the OX40 agonist ivuxolimab. This TCR was sampled from an adult with an advanced solid tumor such as melanoma, head and neck, liver or kidney cancer.

CDR3 sequence (DNA): TGTGCCAGTAGATCGTCGTCGGATACGCAGTATTTT. The encoded protein is CASRSSSDTQYF. The rearrangement uses TRBV19 and TRBJ2-3; D is uncertain. The CDR3 is 12 amino acids. V lost 6 bases, J lost 6 bases, and 10 bases lay in between. The germline CDR1 and CDR2 sequences are LNHDA and SQIVND (reference sequence).